These 28 T cell receptor beta chains were all obtained from the same sample, sequenced in a study of CD8 T cells in ankylosing spondylitis. From the 5' RACE reads, TCRdb called clonotypes with MiXCR, one entry per CDR3 protein. This table has about 150,000 distinct CDR3 sequences, around 42% appearing once. Sequenced: synovial fluid, either unsorted or a sorted T cell fraction (not recorded which). These receptors were taken from a male donor with ankylosing spondylitis.

The CDR3 is CASSLRQLTATNEKLFF. CDR3 bases: TGTGCCAGCAGCTTAAGACAGCTCACTGCAACTAATGAAAAACTGTTTTTT. This chain links TRBV7-2 with TRBJ1-4; maybe TRBD1 (5 bases). The germline gives CDR1 SGHTA, CDR2 FQGNSA. V was shortened by 2 bases and J by 0 bases, with 13 bases between the two germline ends. This CDR3 comprises 17 residues.

This clonotype has only a few counts. The chain links TRBV12-3 or TRBV12-4 to TRBJ1-5, with a possible D match to TRBD1 (5 bases). V was shortened by 5 bases and J by 0 bases, with 8 bases between the two germline ends. The CDR3 length is 14 residues. CDR3 region: CASSGGISNQPQHF. CDR3 coding DNA: TGTGCCAGCAGTGGGGGGATTAGCAATCAGCCCCAGCATTTT.

The chain combines TRBV3-1 with TRBJ1-2, with D possibly TRBD1 on 6 matching bases. With 0 bases removed from V and 8 bases from J, the gap between germline ends came to 19 bases. CDR3 size: 16 residues. CDR1 is LGHDT, CDR2 YNNKEL, per germline (reference sequence). CDR3 bases: TGTGCCAGCAGCCAAGATCCTACAGGGATCTCCTGGGGCTACACCTTC. Protein: CASSQDPTGISWGYTF.

The V gene is TRBV18, the J gene TRBJ2-3; 8 bases agree with TRBD1. V lost 3 bases, J lost 4 bases, and 6 bases stayed unmatched. CDR3 length equals 15 residues. Germline lookup yields CDR1 KGHSH and CDR2 LQKENI. The CDR3 coding sequence is TGTGCCAGCTCACCGGCGCAGGGGGCTTCAGATACGCAGTATTTT. Residues: CASSPAQGASDTQYF.

This chain uses TRBV10-3 with TRBJ2-1; 7 bases agree with TRBD2. The germline CDR1 and CDR2 sequences are ENHRY and SYGVKD. Trimming removed 10 bases from V and 8 bases from J; junction bases left unmatched: 11. The CDR3 is 13 amino acids. Here the CDR3 DNA reads TGTGCCACAAAGGGCCCTGGGGGGGATGAGCAGTTCTTC. The encoded protein is CATKGPGGDEQFF.

This clonotype has more than one count but fewer than ten. The V gene is TRBV7-9, the J gene TRBJ1-1; 10 nucleotides line up with TRBD1. With V trimmed by 1 base and J by 3 bases, 2 bases remained unmatched. From germline, CDR1 is SEHNR and CDR2 FQNEAQ (reference sequence). The CDR3 consists of 15 residues. CDR3 DNA: TGTGCCAGCAGCTTAGGACAGGGGGCGGACACTGAAGCTTTCTTT. Protein product: CASSLGQGADTEAFF.

The chain uses TRBV20-1 and TRBJ1-3; 7 bases match TRBD1. The CDR3 spans 15 residues. CDR1 and CDR2 (germline): DFQATT, SNEGSKA (reference sequence). The V and J ends lost 6 bases and 1 base, in that order; junction bases with no gene match: 9. This chain's CDR3 is CSAPTGYRSGNTIYF. CDR3 bases: TGCAGTGCACCGACAGGGTATCGGTCTGGAAACACCATATATTTT.

This rearrangement joins TRBV7-3 to TRBJ1-1; D may be TRBD1 (6 bases). CDR3 size: 13 residues. The V gene lost 3 bases and the J gene lost 5 bases, with 10 bases spanning the gap. From germline, CDR1 is SGHTA and CDR2 FQGTGA. The CDR3 sequence is CASSFEGGTEAFF. CDR3 sequence (DNA): TGTGCCAGCAGCTTCGAGGGGGGAACTGAAGCTTTCTTT.

This clonotype was observed many times. The chain employs TRBV2 and TRBJ2-1; D is ambiguous. The CDR3 is 13 residues long. V was cut by 7 bases and J by 2 bases, with 9 bases left in between. Germline V lookup: CDR1 SNHLY, CDR2 FYNNEI. CDR3 coding DNA: TGTGCCAGCACCGCGAGCGCCTACAATGAGCAGTTCTTC. This codes for CASTASAYNEQFF.

This CDR3 is CASFLTGRAYLREQYF. As DNA, the CDR3 is TGTGCCAGCTTCCTTACGGGGAGGGCCTACCTACGCGAGCAGTACTTC. The rearrangement joins TRBV21-1 to TRBJ2-7; the tabulated D call, TRBD2, remains unverified against the DNA. TRBV21-1 is described as a pseudogene. The CDR3 totals 16 residues.

This clonotype was counted at least ten times. V and J are TRBV6-1 and TRBJ2-7; 8 positions match TRBD2. J was trimmed by 1 base and V by 5 bases; bases with no gene match: 7. There are 15 residues in the CDR3. Germline lookup yields CDR1 MNHNS and CDR2 SASEGT. CDR3 in amino acids: CASSPRLAYSYEQYF. DNA for the CDR3: TGTGCCAGCAGTCCCAGACTAGCGTATTCCTACGAGCAGTACTTC.

The genes are TRBV9 and TRBJ1-1, with TRBD1 identical over 7 bases. The CDR3 has 17 amino acids. Unmatched junction bases numbered 8, after V lost 0 bases and J lost 0 bases. From germline, CDR1 is SGDLS and CDR2 YYNGEE. CDR3 sequence: CASSVEGETGMNTEAFF. DNA for the CDR3: TGTGCCAGCAGCGTAGAGGGAGAGACAGGGATGAACACTGAAGCTTTCTTT.

The chain combines TRBV20-1 with TRBJ2-3, with 14 bases fitting TRBD2. The CDR3 is 17 amino acids. The germline CDR1 and CDR2 sequences are DFQATT and SNEGSKA (reference sequence). V trimming: 5 bases; J trimming: 2 bases; junction bases outside the gene matches: 9. CDR3 sequence (DNA): TGCAGTGCTCCGACTAGCGGGAGGGTGGGCCCCACAGATACGCAGTATTTT. This sequence encodes CSAPTSGRVGPTDTQYF.

V is TRBV12-3 or TRBV12-4 and J is TRBJ1-3; tentative D call: TRBD1 (6 bases). The germline V and J ends were trimmed by 6 bases and 3 bases, with 12 bases remaining between them. The CDR3 loop spans 14 amino acids. The CDR3 DNA reads as TGTGCCAGCAGAGAACAGGGAGGTGGAAACACCATATATTTT. It is translated as CASREQGGGNTIYF.

J is TRBJ1-1 and V is TRBV5-6; unclear D gene. V was cut by 3 bases and J by 2 bases, with 14 bases left in between. The CDR3 runs to 15 residues. The germline V gene encodes CDR1 SGHDT and CDR2 YYEEEE. In nucleotides, the CDR3 is TGTGCCAGCAGCTCCGCTTGGGCCATCAACACTGAAGCTTTCTTT. It specifies CASSSAWAINTEAFF.

The rearrangement uses TRBV10-3 and TRBJ2-1; 9 bases are a match to TRBD2. The CDR3 loop spans 16 amino acids. The V segment lost 2 bases and the J segment 4 bases; nucleotides outside the gene matches: 6. Germline assignment: CDR1 ENHRY and CDR2 SYGVKD. The CDR3 DNA reads as TGTGCCATCAGTGAGGCGGGGACTAGCCCTTACAATGAGCAGTTCTTC. This sequence encodes CAISEAGTSPYNEQFF.

The J gene is TRBJ1-5, the V gene TRBV20-1; TRBD1 agrees at 7 bases. CDR3 size: 16 residues. Germline V gives CDR1 DFQATT, CDR2 SNEGSKA (reference sequence). Trimming at V came to 1 base and at J to 1 base, leaving 7 bases not matched to a gene. The CDR3 sequence: CSARVRGPGSNQPQHF. Written as DNA, the CDR3 is TGCAGTGCTAGAGTGAGGGGGCCGGGGAGCAATCAGCCCCAGCATTTT.

This clonotype was found many times. The chain combines TRBV20-1 with TRBJ2-7; 9 bases are shared with TRBD2. Germline loops: CDR1 DFQATT, CDR2 SNEGSKA (reference sequence). After removal of 6 bases from V and 7 bases from J, the junction contained 10 bases not matched to a gene. The CDR3 length is 13 residues. CDR3 region: CSARLAEGWEQYF. CDR3 bases: TGCAGTGCGAGACTAGCGGAGGGGTGGGAGCAGTACTTC.

The chain has TRBV10-3 and TRBJ2-1; D is unresolved. V was pared by 1 base and J by 0 bases, with 13 bases between. Germline-derived CDR1 and CDR2 are ENHRY and SYGVKD. This CDR3 has 17 residues. The CDR3 nucleotides read TGTGCCATCAGTGAGTTTAGGAGACTGAGCTCCTACAATGAGCAGTTCTTC. This sequence encodes CAISEFRRLSSYNEQFF.

The rearrangement uses TRBV9 and TRBJ2-3; D possibly corresponds to TRBD2 (5 bases). Germline CDR1 SGDLS, CDR2 YYNGEE. V was trimmed by 4 bases and J by 0 bases, leaving 12 bases between them. There are 15 residues in the CDR3. CDR3 in amino acids: CASSSEDGSTDTQYF. CDR3 nucleotide sequence: TGTGCCAGCAGCTCGGAGGACGGTAGCACAGATACGCAGTATTTT.

There are a few counts of this clonotype. The J gene is TRBJ1-5, the V gene TRBV12-3 or TRBV12-4; D unclear. The CDR3 consists of 13 residues. The V gene lost 4 bases and the J gene lost 7 bases, with 11 bases spanning the gap. Here the CDR3 DNA reads TGTGCCAGCAGTTCTCCGTTGGGCCAGCCCCAGCATTTT. Its translation: CASSSPLGQPQHF.

V and J are TRBV20-1 and TRBJ2-7; tentative D call: TRBD2 (5 bases). The CDR3 runs to 14 residues. CDR1 DFQATT and CDR2 SNEGSKA come from the germline V gene (reference sequence). Trimming shortened V by 0 bases and J by 2 bases, and 11 bases separated the two germline ends. The CDR3 region has the DNA TGCAGTGCTAGAGATGAACAGAGGGCCTACGAGCAGTACTTC. Translation gives CSARDEQRAYEQYF.

The chain links TRBV21-1 to TRBJ1-5; TRBD1 was called by the table and not checked on the DNA. TRBV21-1 is marked as a pseudogene. This CDR3 has 17 amino acids. The CDR3 DNA is TGTGCCAGCACCTCCAAGGTTTCGACAGGGGGCCATCAGCCCCAGCATTTT. Translated, it gives CASTSKVSTGGHQPQHF.

This clonotype was seen a handful of times. The J gene is TRBJ1-2, the V gene TRBV11-2; 8 bases agree with TRBD1. This CDR3 spans 17 amino acids. The junction had 14 bases not matched to a gene; V was cut back by 0 bases and J by 8 bases. Germline CDR1 is SGHAT and CDR2 is FQNNGV. The CDR3 here is CASSLESLVGQGQGYTF. The CDR3 DNA reads as TGTGCCAGCAGCTTAGAGTCCCTCGTAGGACAGGGTCAGGGCTACACCTTC.

V gene TRBV7-2 combines with J gene TRBJ2-1; the D is unclear. The germline V and J ends were trimmed by 5 bases and 12 bases, with 14 bases remaining between them. CDR1 is SGHTA, CDR2 FQGNSA, per germline. This CDR3 spans 12 amino acids. CDR3 protein: CASSAVRFRQFF. The CDR3 nucleotides read TGTGCCAGCAGCGCGGTTAGGTTTCGGCAGTTCTTC.

V and J are TRBV20-1 and TRBJ2-7; 7 bases match TRBD2. Germline CDR1 and CDR2: DFQATT and SNEGSKA (reference sequence). J lost 2 bases, V lost 0 bases, and 10 bases had no gene match. The CDR3 is 16 amino acids. CDR3 coding DNA: TGCAGTGCTAGAGATCTTGCGGGAGCAGCCCCCTACGAGCAGTACTTC. Its protein product is CSARDLAGAAPYEQYF.

This clonotype was seen a few times. V usage is TRBV27 and J usage is TRBJ2-1; no reliable D call. The CDR3 runs 15 residues. Germline V gene lookup returns CDR1 MNHEY and CDR2 SMNVEV (reference sequence). The germline V and J ends were trimmed by 2 bases and 2 bases, with 10 bases remaining between them. As DNA, the CDR3 is TGTGCCAGCAGTTTAGTAGCTTGGGCCTACAATGAGCAGTTCTTC. Translated, it gives CASSLVAWAYNEQFF.

This clonotype appeared a single time. The chain combines TRBV7-2 with TRBJ2-1, with a tentative D call TRBD2 (6 bases). Germline CDR1 SGHTA, CDR2 FQGNSA. This CDR3 comprises 13 residues. Trimming took off 6 bases at V and 5 bases at J, with 11 bases between the two ends. CDR3 nucleotide sequence: TGTGCCAGCAGGGGAGGAGGGCACAATGAGCAGTTCTTC. Translation gives CASRGGGHNEQFF.